The rows below give T cell receptor beta chains drawn from one sample of a study of T cells in localized non-small cell lung cancer. Only in-frame clones appear in the TCRdb table, and some are missing; sequencing was by immunoSEQ multiplex PCR. The sample yields around 50,000 clones, around 86% seen once. The sequenced sample was peripheral blood, obtained before any cancer treatment. These receptors originate from a female donor over 55 with stage II squamous cell lung carcinoma. Both conserved end residues are part of each CDR3. A D gene is named only where the DNA matches it firmly. The size field is filled for only some rows; it gives once, few, many or a size class.

v_gene	j_gene	abundance	d_gene	len	CDR3aa
TRBV5-1	TRBJ1-1	.	.	11	CASYRDREAFF
TRBV7-3	TRBJ2-7	.	TRBD2	16	CASSSYGAGGLYEQYF
TRBV25-1	TRBJ1-1	.	.	14	CASSESHGHTEAFF
TRBV9	TRBJ2-7	.	.	11	CARIGTYEQYF
TRBV19	TRBJ1-4	.	.	15	CASSIRQATNEKLFF
TRBV10-3	TRBJ2-7	.	.	12	CAISGTDYEQYF
TRBV30	TRBJ1-3	.	.	13	CALQAFSGNTIYF
TRBV19	TRBJ1-2	.	.	15	CASSVYRVAGYGYTF
TRBV19	TRBJ1-3	.	TRBD1	14	CASTGQSSGNTIYF
TRBV6-6	TRBJ2-1	.	.	13	CASDDASYNEQFF
TRBV30	.	.	.	14	CAWSQTRGSYEQYF
TRBV9	TRBJ1-1	few	.	13	CASSVGTGTEAFF
TRBV29-1	TRBJ1-2	once	.	12	CSVVRVGGGYTF
TRBV11-2	TRBJ2-5	.	TRBD2	16	CASSFGGTSGSETQYF
TRBV7-9	TRBJ1-4	.	TRBD1	14	CASSFGTGDEKLFF
TRBV18	TRBJ2-5	.	.	13	CASSPPRGETQYF
TRBV18	TRBJ1-1	once	.	16	CASSPRNGGSATEAFF
TRBV27	TRBJ1-2	.	TRBD1	13	CASSTTGSYGYTF
TRBV19	TRBJ1-2	.	.	17	CASSIPPGTTANYGYTF
TRBV4-2	TRBJ1-1	.	.	15	CASSLLQERGTEAFF
TRBV5-6	TRBJ1-1	.	.	14	CASSLVTGAPEAFF
TRBV2	TRBJ2-1	.	TRBD2	12	CASRPPSGWNLF
TRBV7-2	TRBJ2-5	once	.	13	CASSPGRTETQYF
TRBV9	TRBJ1-3	once	.	15	CASSVGQGSLYTIYF
TRBV7-9	TRBJ2-3	.	.	13	CASSPPMGDTQYF
TRBV6-1	TRBJ2-5	.	.	14	CASSEVSQGKTQYF
TRBV15	TRBJ1-5	once	TRBD1	15	CATSGEQGANQPQHF
TRBV5-1	TRBJ2-3	.	.	15	CASSLGGDSTDTQYF
TRBV18	TRBJ2-2	.	TRBD1	14	CASSPTGDTGELFF
TRBV5-4	TRBJ1-6	.	.	15	CASSLPRQSGAPLHF
TRBV20-1	TRBJ1-3	.	.	11	CSLYRGNTIYF
TRBV29-1	.	.	.	12	CSVQGSGYEQYF
TRBV14	TRBJ1-2	.	TRBD1	18	CASSQEGMGTGRFGGYTF
TRBV5-1	TRBJ1-3	.	TRBD1	17	CASSTGQGSASGNTIYF
TRBV7-2	TRBJ2-7	.	.	15	CASSRSGQFSYEQYF
TRBV4-1	TRBJ1-3	.	TRBD1	16	CASSHVGQGTGNTIYF
TRBV19	TRBJ1-1	.	.	13	CASNPGTATEAFF
TRBV15	TRBJ1-4	.	.	15	CATSRDPGGGEKLFF
TRBV6-6	TRBJ1-2	few	.	11	CASGNNYGYTF
TRBV6-5	TRBJ1-2	.	.	13	CASSSGQYYGYTF
TRBV6-5	TRBJ1-2	.	.	13	CTSSRDGNYGYTF
TRBV9	TRBJ1-2	few	.	13	CASSAWVSKGYTF